The source of this T cell receptor beta chain is a study of T cells after yellow fever vaccination. On the study more broadly: Researchers used SMART-Seq v4 Ultra Low Input to prepare fractions that had low cell numbers.

TCRdb ran MiXCR on the 5' RACE reads and lists one entry per CDR3 protein. The sample has some 110,000 distinct CDR3 sequences, approximately 7.1% seen once. There are 14 residues in the CDR3. After removal of 5 bases from V and 1 base from J, the junction contained 3 bases not matched to a gene. Germline V CDR1 and CDR2: SGHTA, FQGNSA. This clonotype was seen ten or more times. This sample comprised CD4+ T cells sorted from PBMCs, obtained around 45 days after the first yellow fever vaccination. This receptor was taken from a man between 18 and 35 years old who received the YFV17D yellow fever vaccine. The V call is TRBV7-2, the J call TRBJ1-1; TRBD1 matches at 8 bases. Written as DNA, the CDR3 is TGTGCCAGCAGCAGGACAGGGAGGAACACTGAAGCTTTCTTT. Encoded protein: CASSRTGRNTEAFF.